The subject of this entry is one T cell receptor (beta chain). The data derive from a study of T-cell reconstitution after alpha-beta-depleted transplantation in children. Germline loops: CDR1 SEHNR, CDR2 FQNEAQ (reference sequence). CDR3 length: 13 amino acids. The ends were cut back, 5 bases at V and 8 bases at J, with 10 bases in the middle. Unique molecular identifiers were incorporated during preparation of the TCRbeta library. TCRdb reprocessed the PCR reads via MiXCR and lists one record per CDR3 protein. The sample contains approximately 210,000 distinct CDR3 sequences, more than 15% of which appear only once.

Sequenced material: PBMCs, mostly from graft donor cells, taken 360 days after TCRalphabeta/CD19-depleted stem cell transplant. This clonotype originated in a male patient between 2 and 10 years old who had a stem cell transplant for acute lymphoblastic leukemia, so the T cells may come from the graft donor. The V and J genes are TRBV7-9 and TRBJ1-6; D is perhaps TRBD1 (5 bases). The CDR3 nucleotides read TGTGCCAGCAGCCCAGGGACTTATTCACCCCTCCACTTT. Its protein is CASSPGTYSPLHF.